One sample yielded the 5 T cell receptor beta chains listed below, sequenced in a study of radiation and T cells in renal cell carcinoma (dated by TCRdb to the early 2020s). The time point tag for this specimen amounts to: blood 4 weeks post-SBRT, at nephrectomy. The treatment or condition label for this specimen denotes: 15 Gy SBRT to primary tumor, nephrectomy 4 weeks later. Library preparation was by the immunoSEQ multiplex PCR assay. In its TCRdb copy, this immuneACCESS table keeps in-frame sequences only and misses some clones. Where compared with another copy, unresolved V genes explain less than half of these, and the others have no known cause. Counted in this sample were 75,000 to 90,000 clones; roughly nine tenths of them appeared once. The top ten clones comprise more than 4.5% of the sample. The source was blood, collected from a patient whose treatment included radiotherapy and nephrectomy. Source of these receptors: a woman in her seventies with renal cell carcinoma.

J is TRBJ2-1 and V is TRBV11-3, with 7 nucleotides matching TRBD1. Germline assignment: CDR1 SGHNT and CDR2 YENEEA. Germline trimming cut 4 bases from V and 2 bases from J; bases unmatched to any gene: 5. This CDR3 comprises 15 residues. CDR3 nucleotides: TGTGCCAGCAGCTCCCCCGGACAGGCCTACAATGAGCAGTTCTTC. It specifies CASSSPGQAYNEQFF.

The chain carries TRBV11-3 and TRBJ2-5, with 8 bases matching TRBD2. The CDR3 has 14 amino acids. V lost 5 bases and J lost 4; bases outside the gene matches: 6. Germline V lookup: CDR1 SGHNT, CDR2 YENEEA. This CDR3 is CASSQIGLAETQYF. The CDR3, as DNA: TGTGCCAGCAGCCAAATCGGACTAGCAGAGACCCAGTACTTC. Looking up the rest from reference TRBV11-3 and TRBJ2-5 gives the full variable domain: EAGVVQSPRYKIIEKKQPVAFWCNPISGHNTLYWYLQNLGQGPELLIRYENEEAVDDSQLPKDRFSAERLKGVDSTLKIQPAELGDSAVYLCASSQIGLAETQYFGPGTRLLVL.

The rearrangement links TRBV14 to TRBJ1-2; perhaps TRBD1 as D (5 bases). The CDR3 loop spans 13 amino acids. CDR1 is SGHDN, CDR2 FVKESK, per germline. The V end lost 0 bases, the J end lost 5 bases, and 7 bases lay between the germline ends. This CDR3 is CASSQDTGYGYTF. In DNA form, the CDR3 reads TGTGCCAGCAGCCAAGACACAGGTTATGGCTACACCTTC.

The chain joins TRBV19 to TRBJ1-1, with D hard to call. V was trimmed by 3 bases and J by 3 bases, leaving 8 bases between them. This CDR3 comprises 13 residues. Germline V gene lookup returns CDR1 LNHDA and CDR2 SQIVND (reference sequence). CDR3 protein: CASSMGTYTEAFF. In nucleotides, the CDR3 is TGTGCCAGTAGTATGGGCACCTACACTGAAGCTTTCTTT.

The V call is TRBV30, the J call TRBJ2-3; TRBD2 matches at 7 bases. Trimming cost V 4 bases and J 3 bases; bases outside gene matches: 7. Per the germline V gene, CDR1 is GTSNPN and CDR2 is SVGIG (reference sequence). The CDR3 covers 14 residues. The CDR3, as DNA: TGTGCCTGGAACCTACCGGGGGGTACAGATACGCAGTATTTT. This encodes CAWNLPGGTDTQYF.